The 9 T cell receptor beta chains reported below all come from one sample, sequenced in a study of T-cell reconstitution after alpha-beta-depleted transplantation in children. TCRbeta library construction was performed incorporating unique molecular identifiers. TCRdb passed the PCR reads through MiXCR, listing each CDR3 protein once. The sample has around 380,000 distinct CDR3 sequences; approximately 11% are singletons. The source was PBMCs from the stem cell graft donor, collected from the stem cell graft. All receptors come from a human donor who donated a stem cell graft to a child with acute myeloid leukemia.

The gene calls are TRBV10-3 and TRBJ2-1, with 8 bases identical to TRBD1. From germline, CDR1 is ENHRY and CDR2 SYGVKD. This CDR3 has 15 amino acids. J gave up 9 bases and V 0 bases, and 7 bases lay outside the gene matches. The CDR3 nucleotides read TGTGCCATCAGTGAGTCGAGGCAGGGGGCGATTGAGCAGTTCTTC. Residues: CAISESRQGAIEQFF.

This clonotype was observed a few times. The chain carries TRBV27 and TRBJ1-6; D unresolved. The CDR3 length is 15 residues. The V gene lost 5 bases and the J gene lost 10 bases, with 18 bases spanning the gap. Looked up from germline, CDR1 is MNHEY and CDR2 is SMNVEV (reference sequence). The CDR3 DNA reads as TGTGCCAGCAGTCAAGCCTCTTACCCAGGATCACCCCTCCACTTT. It translates to CASSQASYPGSPLHF.

This clonotype was counted only a few times. The chain recombines TRBV28 with TRBJ1-5, with D possibly matching TRBD1 (5 bases). CDR1 is MDHEN and CDR2 is SYDVKM in the germline V gene. The CDR3 contains 17 residues. V was cut by 6 bases and J by 0 bases, with 18 bases left in between. Here the CDR3 reads CASSRAGQTDSNQPQHF. The CDR3 nucleotides read TGTGCCAGCAGCCGGGCAGGGCAGACAGATAGCAATCAGCCCCAGCATTTT.

This clonotype was detected a few times. The chain employs TRBV18 and TRBJ2-1; 11 bases align to TRBD2. The length of the CDR3 is 15 residues. V lost 11 bases and J lost 6; bases outside the gene matches: 12. CDR1 and CDR2 from the germline V gene are KGHSH and LQKENI. The CDR3 loop reads CAAYDSGTSGNEQFF. In DNA, the CDR3 is TGTGCCGCTTACGACTCCGGGACTAGCGGCAATGAGCAGTTCTTC.

This clonotype was found a few times. The CDR3 DNA is TGCAGTGCTAGAGGACAGGGAAGTCAAGGCACTGAAGCTTTCTTT. Translating gives CSARGQGSQGTEAFF. The rearrangement links TRBV20-1 to TRBJ1-1; 7 nucleotides match TRBD1. CDR1 and CDR2 from the germline V gene are DFQATT and SNEGSKA (reference sequence). There are 15 residues in the CDR3. V gave up 1 base and J gave up 4 bases; unmatched junction bases: 9.

The CDR3 loop reads CASSPGVRYNEQFF. The CDR3 region has the DNA TGTGCCAGCAGCCCAGGGGTCCGCTACAATGAGCAGTTCTTC. This sequence joins TRBV7-6 and TRBJ2-1, with a weak D call TRBD1 (6 bases). This CDR3 is 14 amino acids long. The germline V and J ends were trimmed by 5 bases and 3 bases, with 11 bases remaining between them. In germline, CDR1 is SGHVS, CDR2 FNYEAQ.

This clonotype was picked up a small number of times. The chain couples TRBV5-1 to TRBJ2-3, with 12 bases identical to TRBD2. Germline CDR1 SGHRS, CDR2 YFSETQ. The junction had 3 bases not matched to a gene; V was cut back by 1 base and J by 0 bases. CDR3 length: 17 amino acids. CDR3 amino acids: CASSLPGTSGSTDTQYF. The CDR3 DNA reads as TGCGCCAGCAGCTTGCCCGGGACTAGCGGGAGCACAGATACGCAGTATTTT.

There are many counts of this clonotype. The chain uses TRBV12-3 or TRBV12-4 and TRBJ1-5; the D gene is possibly TRBD1 (5 bases). The CDR3 spans 15 residues. The V and J ends lost 0 bases and 6 bases respectively, with 12 bases between them. CDR3 amino acids: CASSLALGDLQPQHF. CDR3 bases: TGTGCCAGCAGTTTAGCGCTAGGGGATCTTCAGCCCCAGCATTTT.

The rearrangement uses TRBV2 and TRBJ2-7; 16 positions agree with TRBD2. The trim removed 7 bases at V and 4 bases at J, leaving 4 bases unmatched. The CDR3 runs to 15 residues. Germline V gene data show CDR1 as SNHLY and CDR2 as FYNNEI. The CDR3 region is CASIGTSGRGYEQYF. CDR3 DNA: TGTGCCAGCATTGGGACTAGCGGGAGGGGTTACGAGCAGTACTTC.